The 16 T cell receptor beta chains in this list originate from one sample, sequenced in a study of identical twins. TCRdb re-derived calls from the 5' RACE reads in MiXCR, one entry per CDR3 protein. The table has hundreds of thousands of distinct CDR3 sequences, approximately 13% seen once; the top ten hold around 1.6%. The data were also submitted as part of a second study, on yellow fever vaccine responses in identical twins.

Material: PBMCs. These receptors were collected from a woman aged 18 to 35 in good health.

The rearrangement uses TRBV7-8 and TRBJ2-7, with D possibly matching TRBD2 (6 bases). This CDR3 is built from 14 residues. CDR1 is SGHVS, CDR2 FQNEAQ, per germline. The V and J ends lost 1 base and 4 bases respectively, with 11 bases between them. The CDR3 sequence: CASSLDAGRYEQYF. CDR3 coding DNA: TGTGCCAGCAGCTTAGATGCAGGGAGGTACGAGCAGTACTTC.

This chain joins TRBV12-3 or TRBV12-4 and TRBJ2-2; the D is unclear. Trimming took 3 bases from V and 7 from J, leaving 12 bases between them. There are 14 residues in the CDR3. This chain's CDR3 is CASSLGIWNGELFF. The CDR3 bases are TGTGCCAGCAGTTTGGGGATTTGGAACGGGGAGCTGTTTTTT.

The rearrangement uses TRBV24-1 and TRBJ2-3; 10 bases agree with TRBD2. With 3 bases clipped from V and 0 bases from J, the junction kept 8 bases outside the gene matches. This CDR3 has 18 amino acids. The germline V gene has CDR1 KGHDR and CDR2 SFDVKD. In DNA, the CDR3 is TGTGCCACCAGTGATCTTCGGACTAGCGGCACTAGCACAGATACGCAGTATTTT. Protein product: CATSDLRTSGTSTDTQYF.

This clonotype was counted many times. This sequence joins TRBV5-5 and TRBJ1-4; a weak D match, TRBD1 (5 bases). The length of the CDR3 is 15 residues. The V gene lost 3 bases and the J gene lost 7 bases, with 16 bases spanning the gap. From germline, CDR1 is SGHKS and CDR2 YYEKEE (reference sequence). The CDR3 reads CASSSSGGRGEKLFF. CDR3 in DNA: TGTGCCAGCAGCTCGTCCGGGGGACGAGGTGAAAAACTGTTTTTT. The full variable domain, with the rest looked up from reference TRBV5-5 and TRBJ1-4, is DAGVTQSPTHLIKTRGQQVTLRCSPISGHKSVSWYQQVLGQGPQFIFQYYEKEERGRGNFPDRFSARQFPNYSSELNVNALLLGDSALYLCASSSSGGRGEKLFFGSGTQLSVL.

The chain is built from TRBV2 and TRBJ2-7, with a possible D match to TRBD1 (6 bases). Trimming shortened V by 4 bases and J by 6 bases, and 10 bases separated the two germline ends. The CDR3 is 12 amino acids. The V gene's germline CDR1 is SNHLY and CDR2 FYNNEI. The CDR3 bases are TGTGCCAGCAGTGGACAGGTTCCCGAGCAGTACGTC. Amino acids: CASSGQVPEQYV.

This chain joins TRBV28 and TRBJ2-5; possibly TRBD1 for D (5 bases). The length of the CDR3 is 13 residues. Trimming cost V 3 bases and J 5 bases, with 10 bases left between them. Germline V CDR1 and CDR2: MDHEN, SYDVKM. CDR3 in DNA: TGTGCCAGCAGTTTCCGACAGTGGGAGACCCAGTACTTC. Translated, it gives CASSFRQWETQYF. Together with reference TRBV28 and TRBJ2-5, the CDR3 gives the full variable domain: DVKVTQSSRYLVKRTGEKVFLECVQDMDHENMFWYRQDPGLGLRLIYFSYDVKMKEKGDIPEGYSVSREKKERFSLILESASTNQTSMYLCASSFRQWETQYFGPGTRLLVL.

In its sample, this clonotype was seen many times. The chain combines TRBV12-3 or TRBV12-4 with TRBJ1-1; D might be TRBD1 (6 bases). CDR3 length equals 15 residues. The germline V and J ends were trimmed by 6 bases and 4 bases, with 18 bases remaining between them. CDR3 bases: TGTGCCAGCAGGCGTTCCGGGACAACATCCACTGAAGCTTTCTTT. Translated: CASRRSGTTSTEAFF.

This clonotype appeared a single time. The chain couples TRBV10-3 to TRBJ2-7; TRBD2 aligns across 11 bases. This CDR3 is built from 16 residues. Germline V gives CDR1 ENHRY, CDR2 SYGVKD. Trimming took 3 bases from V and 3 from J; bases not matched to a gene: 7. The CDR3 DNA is TGTGCCATCAGTGATGGTAGCGGGAGGGCGAACTACGAGCAGTACTTC. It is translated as CAISDGSGRANYEQYF.

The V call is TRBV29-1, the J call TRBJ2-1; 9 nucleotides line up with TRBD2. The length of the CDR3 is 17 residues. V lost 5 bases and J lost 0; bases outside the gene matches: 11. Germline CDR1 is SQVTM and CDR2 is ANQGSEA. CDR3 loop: CSVKSDLAGPSYNEQFF. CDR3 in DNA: TGCAGCGTTAAATCCGACCTAGCGGGACCCTCCTACAATGAGCAGTTCTTC.

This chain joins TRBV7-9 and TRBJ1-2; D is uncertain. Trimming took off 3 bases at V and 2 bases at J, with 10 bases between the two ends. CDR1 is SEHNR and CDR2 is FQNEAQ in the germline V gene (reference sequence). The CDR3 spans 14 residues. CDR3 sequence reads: CASSFPGENYGYTF. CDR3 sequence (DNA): TGTGCCAGCAGCTTTCCGGGCGAAAACTATGGCTACACCTTC. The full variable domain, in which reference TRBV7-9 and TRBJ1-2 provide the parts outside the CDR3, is DTGVSQNPRHKITKRGQNVTFRCDPISEHNRLYWYRQTLGQGPEFLTYFQNEAQLEKSRLLSDRFSAERPKGSFSTLEIQRTEQGDSAMYLCASSFPGENYGYTFGSGTRLTVV.

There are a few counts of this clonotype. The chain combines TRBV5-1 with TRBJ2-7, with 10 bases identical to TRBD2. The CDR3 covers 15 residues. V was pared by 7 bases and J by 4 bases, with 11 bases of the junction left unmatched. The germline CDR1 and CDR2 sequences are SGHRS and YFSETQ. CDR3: CASRPLAGESYEQYF. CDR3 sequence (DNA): TGCGCCAGCCGGCCCCTAGCGGGAGAATCTTACGAGCAGTACTTC.

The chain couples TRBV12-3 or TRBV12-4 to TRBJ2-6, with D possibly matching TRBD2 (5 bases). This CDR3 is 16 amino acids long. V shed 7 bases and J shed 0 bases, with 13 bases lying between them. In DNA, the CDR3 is TGTGCCAGCACCTTACCACGGGGCTCTGGGGCCAACGTCCTGACTTTC. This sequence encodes CASTLPRGSGANVLTF.

Written as DNA, the CDR3 is TGTGCCAGCAGTCAATTAGCGGGAGGTATGTTCTTC. It specifies CASSQLAGGMFF. The rearrangement uses TRBV7-2 and TRBJ2-1, with 10 bases that match TRBD2. The V gene end was trimmed by 6 bases and the J gene end by 15 bases; junction bases not matched to a gene: 8. The germline gives CDR1 SGHTA, CDR2 FQGNSA. The length of the CDR3 is 12 residues.

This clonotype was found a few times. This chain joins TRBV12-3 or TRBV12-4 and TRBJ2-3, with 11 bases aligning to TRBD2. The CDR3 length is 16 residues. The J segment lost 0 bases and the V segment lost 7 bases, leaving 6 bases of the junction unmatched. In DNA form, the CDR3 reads TGTGCCAGCACCTTGGGACTAGCGGAAAGCACAGATACGCAGTATTTT. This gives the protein CASTLGLAESTDTQYF.

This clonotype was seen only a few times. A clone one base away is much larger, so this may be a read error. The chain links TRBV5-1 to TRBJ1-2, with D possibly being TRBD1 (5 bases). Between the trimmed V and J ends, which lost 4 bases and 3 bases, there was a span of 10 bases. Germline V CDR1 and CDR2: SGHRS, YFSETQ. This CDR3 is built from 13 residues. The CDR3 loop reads CASSMGGDYGYTF. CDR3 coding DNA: TGCGCCAGCAGCATGGGGGGAGACTATGGCTACACCTTC. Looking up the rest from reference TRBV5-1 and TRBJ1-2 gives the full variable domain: KAGVTQTPRYLIKTRGQQVTLSCSPISGHRSVSWYQQTPGQGLQFLFEYFSETQRNKGNFPGRFSGRQFSNSRSEMNVSTLELGDSALYLCASSMGGDYGYTFGSGTRLTVV.

The CDR3 DNA is TGCGCCAGCAGACCGCCGGGACAGATGACTAACTATGGCTACACCTTC. Its translation is CASRPPGQMTNYGYTF. The chain has TRBV4-1 and TRBJ1-2; 7 nucleotides agree with TRBD1. There are 16 residues in the CDR3. J lost 0 bases, V lost 6 bases, and 10 bases had no gene match. CDR1 MGHRA and CDR2 YSYEKL come from the germline V gene.